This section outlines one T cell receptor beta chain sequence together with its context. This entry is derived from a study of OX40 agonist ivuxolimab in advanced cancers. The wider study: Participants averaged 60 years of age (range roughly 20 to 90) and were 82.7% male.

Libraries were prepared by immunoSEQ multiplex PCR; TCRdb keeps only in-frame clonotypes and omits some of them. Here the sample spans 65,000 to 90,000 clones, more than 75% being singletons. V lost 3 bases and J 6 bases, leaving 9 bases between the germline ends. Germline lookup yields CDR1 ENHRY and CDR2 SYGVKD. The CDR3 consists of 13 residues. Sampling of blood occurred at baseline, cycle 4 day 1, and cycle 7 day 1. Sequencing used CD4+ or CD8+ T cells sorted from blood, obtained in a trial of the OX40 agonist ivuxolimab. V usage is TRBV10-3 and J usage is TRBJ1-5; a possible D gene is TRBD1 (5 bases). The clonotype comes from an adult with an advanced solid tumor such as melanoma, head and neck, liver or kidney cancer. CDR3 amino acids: CAISDRGSQPQHF. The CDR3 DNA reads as TGTGCCATCAGTGATCGGGGCTCTCAGCCCCAGCATTTT.